This TCR beta chain was recovered during a study of T cell changes during pregnancy in multiple sclerosis. Data came from immunoSEQ multiplex PCR; TCRdb stores just in-frame clones and leaves some out. The table records fewer than 75,000 clones, roughly nine tenths of them present only once. V was pared by 5 bases and J by 2 bases, with 13 bases between. Germline V gives CDR1 MNHEY, CDR2 SMNVEV (reference sequence). This CDR3 region has 14 residues. The gene calls are TRBV27 and TRBJ2-7; the D gene is possibly TRBD2 (6 bases). The input for sequencing was CD8+ T cells from peripheral blood mononuclear cells, taken before pregnancy. This receptor was taken from a female donor with multiple sclerosis, enrolled in a pregnancy study. CDR3 DNA: TGTGCCAGCAGTACCGGGAGTATGACCTACGAGCAGTACTTC. As protein: CASSTGSMTYEQYF.